Listed below are T cell receptor beta chains from one sample, sequenced in a study of identical twins. One entry per CDR3 protein results from TCRdb running MiXCR on the 5' RACE reads. The repertoire holds about 470,000 distinct CDR3 sequences, with approximately 24% as singletons. This sample also belongs to another study, concerning T cells expressing NK-cell markers.

Material for sequencing was CD4+ T cells sorted from blood. These receptor sequences come from a woman in her late teens or twenties in good health. CDR3s include the opening cysteine and the closing phenylalanine or tryptophan. For some rows the clone size is stated as once, few or many, or as a class when expanded; others skip it.

len: 15
abundance: NA
v_gene: TRBV7-2
j_gene: TRBJ2-1
CDR3aa: CASSLESMAYNEQFF

len: 17
abundance: many
v_gene: TRBV20-1
j_gene: TRBJ2-2
CDR3aa: CSARPGGGQGPDGELFF

len: 17
abundance: NA
v_gene: TRBV29-1
j_gene: TRBJ2-3
CDR3aa: CSVEGSYREGILDTQYF

len: 14
abundance: NA
v_gene: TRBV5-6
j_gene: TRBJ2-5
CDR3aa: CASNPTSGQETQYF

len: 15
abundance: NA
v_gene: TRBV6-1
j_gene: TRBJ2-2
CDR3aa: CASSPAGGVYGELFF

len: 14
abundance: NA
v_gene: TRBV12-5
j_gene: TRBJ1-2
CDR3aa: CASGFGASDYGYTF

len: 15
abundance: NA
v_gene: TRBV7-9
j_gene: TRBJ2-2
CDR3aa: CASRQEGGIAGPLFF

len: 17
abundance: NA
v_gene: TRBV12-1
j_gene: TRBJ2-2
CDR3aa: CASSWGPKLFNTGELFF

len: 16
abundance: NA
v_gene: TRBV5-1
j_gene: TRBJ2-3
CDR3aa: CASSLWLAGATDTQYF

len: 12
abundance: many
v_gene: TRBV3-1
j_gene: TRBJ1-6
CDR3aa: CASSQGGSPLHF

len: 13
abundance: many
v_gene: TRBV10-1
j_gene: TRBJ2-3
CDR3aa: CASRRDAWDTQYF

len: 12
abundance: NA
v_gene: TRBV7-9
j_gene: TRBJ2-3
CDR3aa: CASSLEQATQYF

len: 19
abundance: many
v_gene: TRBV11-2
j_gene: TRBJ1-1
CDR3aa: CASSLGWRGQGTLNTEAFF

len: 13
abundance: few
v_gene: TRBV12-3/TRBV12-4
j_gene: TRBJ2-7
CDR3aa: CASSLPEAYEQYF

len: 13
abundance: once
v_gene: TRBV5-1
j_gene: TRBJ2-5
CDR3aa: CASSPLIRETQYF

len: 11
abundance: NA
v_gene: TRBV2
j_gene: TRBJ2-3
CDR3aa: CASRGADTQYF

len: 14
abundance: NA
v_gene: TRBV20-1
j_gene: TRBJ2-3
CDR3aa: CSASTSGITDTQYF

len: 10
abundance: few
v_gene: TRBV20-1
j_gene: TRBJ1-4
CDR3aa: CSAVKEKLFF

len: 16
abundance: few
v_gene: TRBV12-3/TRBV12-4
j_gene: TRBJ1-3
CDR3aa: CASSPGTGLSGNTIYF

len: 14
abundance: few
v_gene: TRBV20-1
j_gene: TRBJ1-4
CDR3aa: CSARDRGRTEKLFF

len: 14
abundance: NA
v_gene: TRBV10-1
j_gene: TRBJ2-2
CDR3aa: CASKEGLGTGELFF

len: 13
abundance: NA
v_gene: TRBV20-1
j_gene: TRBJ2-7
CDR3aa: CSARFGGAGEQYF

len: 14
abundance: many
v_gene: TRBV7-7
j_gene: TRBJ2-6
CDR3aa: CASAPSSGANVLTF

len: 13
abundance: NA
v_gene: TRBV5-1
j_gene: TRBJ1-2
CDR3aa: CASSLVGANGYTF

len: 14
abundance: NA
v_gene: TRBV6-2/TRBV6-3
j_gene: TRBJ2-5
CDR3aa: CASSYYRAKETQYF

len: 17
abundance: few
v_gene: TRBV7-8
j_gene: TRBJ2-4
CDR3aa: CASSLVFRGKEKNIQYF

len: 16
abundance: NA
v_gene: TRBV20-1
j_gene: TRBJ2-1
CDR3aa: CSASTILAGGPNEQFF

len: 14
abundance: NA
v_gene: TRBV15
j_gene: TRBJ1-5
CDR3aa: CATSREAGNQPQHF

len: 11
abundance: NA
v_gene: TRBV29-1
j_gene: TRBJ1-2
CDR3aa: CSLGTDYGYTF

len: 13
abundance: few
v_gene: TRBV4-2
j_gene: TRBJ2-7
CDR3aa: CASSPGPNGEQYF

len: 15
abundance: NA
v_gene: TRBV12-3/TRBV12-4
j_gene: TRBJ1-1
CDR3aa: CASSSSRDRFSEAFF

len: 15
abundance: few
v_gene: TRBV20-1
j_gene: TRBJ2-1
CDR3aa: CSATDRGRTYNEQFF

len: 13
abundance: few
v_gene: TRBV12-3/TRBV12-4
j_gene: TRBJ1-1
CDR3aa: CASSPPDKTEAFF

len: 15
abundance: NA
v_gene: TRBV10-3
j_gene: TRBJ1-2
CDR3aa: CAISPDRDGSYGYTF

len: 14
abundance: few
v_gene: TRBV4-1
j_gene: TRBJ1-2
CDR3aa: CASSHPFRDYGYTF

len: 14
abundance: few
v_gene: TRBV5-1
j_gene: TRBJ2-1
CDR3aa: CASRGQSSYNEQFF

len: 16
abundance: few
v_gene: TRBV12-3/TRBV12-4
j_gene: TRBJ2-7
CDR3aa: CASSFRRTGQSYEQYF

len: 13
abundance: NA
v_gene: TRBV15
j_gene: TRBJ2-7
CDR3aa: CATRGRSSYEQYF

len: 12
abundance: NA
v_gene: TRBV29-1
j_gene: TRBJ1-1
CDR3aa: CSVGVLNTEAFF

len: 13
abundance: NA
v_gene: TRBV20-1
j_gene: TRBJ2-1
CDR3aa: CRPTSGSYNEQFF

len: 15
abundance: few
v_gene: TRBV9
j_gene: TRBJ2-6
CDR3aa: CASSRLKAGANVLTF

len: 13
abundance: many
v_gene: TRBV12-3/TRBV12-4
j_gene: TRBJ1-2
CDR3aa: CASTVDSLYGYTF

len: 14
abundance: few
v_gene: TRBV6-1
j_gene: TRBJ2-1
CDR3aa: CASTSAGGNNEQFF

len: 14
abundance: few
v_gene: TRBV4-3
j_gene: TRBJ2-7
CDR3aa: CASSQEGQGGEQYF

len: 14
abundance: NA
v_gene: TRBV20-1
j_gene: TRBJ1-5
CDR3aa: CSARDYRDNQPQHF

len: 14
abundance: few
v_gene: TRBV24-1
j_gene: TRBJ2-5
CDR3aa: CATSDSGRVETQYF

len: 16
abundance: few
v_gene: TRBV5-1
j_gene: TRBJ2-2
CDR3aa: CASSLEAGGPPGELFF

len: 16
abundance: NA
v_gene: TRBV21-1
j_gene: TRBJ1-1
CDR3aa: CASSKGASGENTEAFF

len: 17
abundance: few
v_gene: TRBV7-2
j_gene: TRBJ2-1
CDR3aa: CASSPLAGPSSYNEQFF

len: 15
abundance: NA
v_gene: TRBV18
j_gene: TRBJ2-5
CDR3aa: CASSPPDRAQETQYF

len: 12
abundance: few
v_gene: TRBV6-1
j_gene: TRBJ1-1
CDR3aa: CASSAGLTMAFF

len: 13
abundance: NA
v_gene: TRBV2
j_gene: TRBJ2-7
CDR3aa: CASSEKGSLGADF

len: 16
abundance: few
v_gene: TRBV24-1
j_gene: TRBJ2-2
CDR3aa: CATSGGREANTGELFF

len: 13
abundance: NA
v_gene: TRBV20-1
j_gene: TRBJ1-1
CDR3aa: CSASSGADTEAFF

len: 17
abundance: NA
v_gene: TRBV10-3
j_gene: TRBJ2-6
CDR3aa: CAISESGLAFGANVLTF

len: 15
abundance: NA
v_gene: TRBV7-8
j_gene: TRBJ1-5
CDR3aa: CASSLGGAWDQPQHF

len: 14
abundance: few
v_gene: TRBV14
j_gene: TRBJ2-7
CDR3aa: CASNRDGISYEQYF

len: 13
abundance: NA
v_gene: TRBV7-8
j_gene: TRBJ2-1
CDR3aa: CASSLDPDNEQFF

len: 14
abundance: NA
v_gene: TRBV29-1
j_gene: TRBJ2-1
CDR3aa: CSVEQRRHNNEQFF